Presented here are 18 T cell receptor beta chains from one specimen sequenced in a study of blood T cell repertoires in COVID-19. Produced via immunoSEQ multiplex PCR; TCRdb's table is partial and in-frame only. The sample has about 120,000 clones, less than 90% seen once; the top ten hold about 7.4%. Sequences were obtained from peripheral blood. The source of these receptors is a man aged 65-85 years who had recovered from COVID-19.

The genes are TRBV3-1 (or the pseudogene TRBV3-2) and TRBJ1-3, with D unclear. Trimming shortened V by 3 bases and J by 4 bases, and 10 bases separated the two germline ends. Per germline, CDR1 LGHDT and CDR2 YNNKEL (reference sequence). CDR3 length: 14 residues. CDR3 amino acids: CASSQGPGGNTIYF. CDR3 bases: TGTGCCAGCAGCCAGGGCCCGGGAGGAAACACCATATATTTT.

This chain joins TRBV9 and TRBJ1-2, with 9 bases that match TRBD1. The CDR3 is 15 residues long. The junction had 4 bases not matched to a gene; V was cut back by 1 base and J by 3 bases. Germline loops: CDR1 SGDLS, CDR2 YYNGEE. The CDR3 here is CASSVNRGPDYGYTF. The CDR3 DNA follows: TGTGCCAGCAGCGTAAACAGGGGGCCGGACTATGGCTACACCTTC.

V is TRBV6-5 and J is TRBJ2-7; perhaps TRBD1 as D (6 bases). Germline CDR1 MNHEY, CDR2 SVGAGI. The CDR3 has 15 residues. V dropped 6 bases and J dropped 0 bases, with 15 bases sitting between them. The CDR3 is CASRATGTSSYEQYF. The CDR3 nucleotides are TGTGCCAGCAGAGCCACCGGGACAAGCTCCTACGAGCAGTACTTC.

This chain connects TRBV28 to TRBJ1-2; the match to TRBD1 covers 8 bases. The CDR3 has 13 residues. The germline V gene encodes CDR1 MDHEN and CDR2 SYDVKM. The V segment lost 5 bases and the J segment 6 bases; nucleotides outside the gene matches: 5. The DNA of the CDR3 is TGTGCCAGCAGTCCCCAGGACAGGGATGGCTACACCTTC. It encodes CASSPQDRDGYTF.

This chain links TRBV5-8 with TRBJ2-2; tentative D call: TRBD2 (6 bases). The germline CDR1 and CDR2 sequences are SGHTS and YDEGEE. This CDR3 is built from 15 residues. Trimming removed 0 bases at V and 5 bases at J, with 11 bases between. CDR3 in amino acids: CASSLVGGWTGELFF. The CDR3 DNA is TGTGCCAGCAGCTTGGTCGGGGGATGGACCGGGGAGCTGTTTTTT.

This clone was seen only a few times. The chain links TRBV5-4 to TRBJ2-2; 8 nucleotides match TRBD2. CDR3 length: 16 residues. Germline V gene sequence: CDR1 SGHNT, CDR2 YYREEE (reference sequence). Trimming removed 5 bases from V and 5 bases from J; junction bases left unmatched: 11. The CDR3 nucleotides read TGTGCCAGCAGTACTAACGGGGGGGCTAGTACCGGGGAGCTGTTTTTT. Amino acids: CASSTNGGASTGELFF.

The chain links TRBV6-5 to TRBJ1-1; TRBD1 is a possible D gene (5 bases). Germline V gene sequence: CDR1 MNHEY, CDR2 SVGAGI. V gave up 7 bases and J gave up 3 bases, with 9 bases separating them. The CDR3 extends over 12 amino acids. The CDR3, as DNA: TGTGCCAGCAAACCGACAGACACTGAAGCTTTCTTT. It is translated as CASKPTDTEAFF.

The gene calls are TRBV5-1 and TRBJ1-1; maybe TRBD1 (5 bases). The CDR3 sequence is 15 residues long. V was shortened by 1 base and J by 5 bases, with 15 bases between the two germline ends. Germline loops: CDR1 SGHRS, CDR2 YFSETQ. The CDR3 DNA reads as TGCGCCAGCAGCTTGCTCGCGGGGTCAGGGACTGAAGCTTTCTTT. It translates to CASSLLAGSGTEAFF.

This clone has only a few counts. V gene TRBV5-1 combines with J gene TRBJ1-1, with 7 bases that match TRBD1. Germline V gene data show CDR1 as SGHRS and CDR2 as YFSETQ. The J segment lost 0 bases and the V segment lost 3 bases, leaving 8 bases of the junction unmatched. The CDR3 loop spans 16 amino acids. CDR3 protein: CASSSWTGTLNTEAFF. The DNA for the CDR3 is TGCGCCAGCAGCTCCTGGACAGGCACCCTGAACACTGAAGCTTTCTTT.

For the CDR3, the DNA is TGTGCCAGCAGCTTATTAGGTGGGACAGGGGGCCGGGGAACTGAAGCTTTCTTT. Encoded protein: CASSLLGGTGGRGTEAFF. The rearrangement links TRBV7-9 to TRBJ1-1; 12 nucleotides line up with TRBD1. The trim removed 2 bases at V and 5 bases at J, leaving 12 bases unmatched. Germline CDR1 SEHNR, CDR2 FQNEAQ (reference sequence). CDR3 length equals 18 residues. The variable domain in full, completed from reference TRBV7-9 and TRBJ1-1, reads DTGVSQNPRHKITKRGQNVTFRCDPISEHNRLYWYRQTLGQGPEFLTYFQNEAQLEKSRLLSDRFSAERPKGSFSTLEIQRTEQGDSAMYLCASSLLGGTGGRGTEAFFGQGTRLTVV.

The rearrangement uses TRBV30 and TRBJ2-7; 11 bases align to TRBD2. The CDR3 has 15 residues. J was trimmed by 4 bases and V by 1 base; bases with no gene match: 6. From germline, CDR1 is GTSNPN and CDR2 SVGIG (reference sequence). In nucleotides, the CDR3 is TGTGCCTGGAGTGGACTAGCGGGATCCTATTACGAGCAGTACTTC. Amino acids: CAWSGLAGSYYEQYF.

The gene calls are TRBV5-6 and TRBJ2-5; 7 bases agree with TRBD1. In germline, CDR1 is SGHDT, CDR2 YYEEEE. Trimming took 4 bases from V and 5 from J; bases not matched to a gene: 5. CDR3 length equals 13 residues. CDR3 DNA: TGTGCCAGCAGCCCCCAGGGGGTCGAGACCCAGTACTTC. Translating it yields CASSPQGVETQYF.

This chain uses TRBV5-1 with TRBJ2-5, with TRBD2 matching over 8 bases. V lost 2 bases to trimming and J lost 4 bases; unmatched junction nucleotides: 10. This CDR3 region has 16 residues. CDR1 SGHRS and CDR2 YFSETQ come from the germline V gene. CDR3 sequence (DNA): TGCGCCAGCAGCTTACGGGTCGCGGGAGGTGGAGAGACCCAGTACTTC. Protein: CASSLRVAGGGETQYF.

The rearrangement joins TRBV6-5 to TRBJ2-7; TRBD1 matches at 10 bases. The CDR3 spans 14 residues. The V and J ends lost 5 bases and 2 bases, in that order; junction bases with no gene match: 3. Germline V CDR1 and CDR2: MNHEY, SVGAGI. The CDR3 loop is CASSKDRGAYEQYF. CDR3 bases: TGTGCCAGCAGTAAGGACAGGGGGGCCTACGAGCAGTACTTC.

The rearrangement links TRBV24-1 to TRBJ2-3; the D gene is possibly TRBD2 (5 bases). The CDR3 runs to 20 residues. Deletions cut 6 bases from V and 2 bases from J, with 29 bases between. The germline V gene encodes CDR1 KGHDR and CDR2 SFDVKD. The CDR3 spells CATSKVGIGLTGRITDTQYF. Written as DNA, the CDR3 is TGTGCCACCAGTAAAGTGGGAATCGGGTTAACGGGAAGGATCACAGATACGCAGTATTTT.

This CDR3 reads CASSYLAGGVPYEQYF. The CDR3 coding sequence is TGTGCCAGCAGCTATCTAGCGGGAGGGGTCCCCTACGAGCAGTACTTC. The V gene is TRBV3-1 (or the pseudogene TRBV3-2), the J gene TRBJ2-7, with 12 bases aligning to TRBD2. CDR1 LGHDT and CDR2 YNNKEL come from the germline V gene (reference sequence). The CDR3 extends over 16 amino acids. V trimming: 5 bases; J trimming: 2 bases; junction bases outside the gene matches: 7.

The J gene is TRBJ2-3, the V gene TRBV13; D uncertain. This CDR3 has 12 amino acids. With 5 bases removed from V and 8 bases from J, the gap between germline ends came to 11 bases. Germline CDR1 and CDR2: PRHDT and FYEKMQ (reference sequence). The CDR3 nucleotides are TGTGCCAGCAGCATTCCATCGGGTACGCAGTATTTT. It translates to CASSIPSGTQYF. The complete variable domain, with remaining parts taken from reference TRBV13 and TRBJ2-3, reads AAGVIQSPRHLIKEKRETATLKCYPIPRHDTVYWYQQGPGQDPQFLISFYEKMQSDKGSIPDRFSAQQFSDYHSELNMSSLELGDSALYFCASSIPSGTQYFGPGTRLTVL.

The chain uses TRBV5-5 and TRBJ2-3, with TRBD2 identical over 8 bases. The CDR3 is 15 residues long. CDR1 and CDR2 from the germline V gene are SGHKS and YYEKEE (reference sequence). J was trimmed by 5 bases and V by 5 bases; bases with no gene match: 10. The CDR3 sequence: CASRTAGAVKDTQYF. CDR3 DNA sequence: TGTGCCAGCAGAACAGCGGGAGCTGTAAAAGATACGCAGTATTTT. The full variable domain, completed using reference TRBV5-5 and TRBJ2-3, is DAGVTQSPTHLIKTRGQQVTLRCSPISGHKSVSWYQQVLGQGPQFIFQYYEKEERGRGNFPDRFSARQFPNYSSELNVNALLLGDSALYLCASRTAGAVKDTQYFGPGTRLTVL.